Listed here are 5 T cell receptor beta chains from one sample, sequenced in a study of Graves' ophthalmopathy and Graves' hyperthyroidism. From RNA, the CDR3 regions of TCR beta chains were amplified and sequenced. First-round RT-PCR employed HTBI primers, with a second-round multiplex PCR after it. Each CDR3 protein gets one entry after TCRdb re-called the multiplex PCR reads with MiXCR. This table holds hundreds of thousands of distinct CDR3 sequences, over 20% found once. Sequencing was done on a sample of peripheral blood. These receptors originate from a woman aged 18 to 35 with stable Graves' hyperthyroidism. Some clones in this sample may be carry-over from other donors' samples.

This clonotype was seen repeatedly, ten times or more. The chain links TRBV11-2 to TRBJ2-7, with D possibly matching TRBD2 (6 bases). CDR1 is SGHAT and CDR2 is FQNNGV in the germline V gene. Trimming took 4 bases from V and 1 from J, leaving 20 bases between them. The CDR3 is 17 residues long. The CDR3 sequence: CASSYRGGGDTSYEQYF. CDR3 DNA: TGTGCCAGCAGCTACCGGGGAGGCGGGGATACTTCCTACGAGCAGTACTTC.

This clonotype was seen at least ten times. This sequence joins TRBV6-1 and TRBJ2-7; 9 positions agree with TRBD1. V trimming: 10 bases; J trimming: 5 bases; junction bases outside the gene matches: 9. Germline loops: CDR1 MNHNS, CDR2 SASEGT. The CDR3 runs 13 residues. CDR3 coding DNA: TGTGCCACCCAGACAGGGGGAAACCACGAGCAGTACTTC. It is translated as CATQTGGNHEQYF.

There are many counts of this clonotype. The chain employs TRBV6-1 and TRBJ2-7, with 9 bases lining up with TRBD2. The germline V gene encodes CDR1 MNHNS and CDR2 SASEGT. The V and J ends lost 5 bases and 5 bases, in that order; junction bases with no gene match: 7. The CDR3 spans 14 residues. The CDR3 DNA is TGTGCCAGCAGTACCCGGCTAGCGGGGAACGAGCAGTACTTC. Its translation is CASSTRLAGNEQYF.

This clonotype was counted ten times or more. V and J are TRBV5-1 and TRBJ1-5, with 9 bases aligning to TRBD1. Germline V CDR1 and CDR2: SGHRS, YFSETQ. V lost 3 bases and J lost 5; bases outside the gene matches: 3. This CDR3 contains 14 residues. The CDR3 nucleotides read TGCGCCAGCAGCTGGGGACAGGGCGATCAGCCCCAGCATTTT. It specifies CASSWGQGDQPQHF.

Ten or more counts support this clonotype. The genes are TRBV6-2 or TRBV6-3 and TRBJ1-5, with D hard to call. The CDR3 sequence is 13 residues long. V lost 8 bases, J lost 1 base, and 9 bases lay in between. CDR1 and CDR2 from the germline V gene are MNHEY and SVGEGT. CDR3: CASEVDSNQPQHF. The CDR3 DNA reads TGTGCCAGCGAGGTGGACAGCAATCAGCCCCAGCATTTT.